This T cell receptor (beta chain) is from a study of CD8 T cells in Susac syndrome. The CDR3 loop spans 13 amino acids. V shed 3 bases and J 6 bases; nucleotides not matched to a gene: 4. The V gene's germline CDR1 is MRHNA and CDR2 SNTAGT. Blood CD8+ and CD4+ T cells underwent high-throughput TCR beta sequencing. The authors negatively isolated CD8+ and CD4+ T cells and FACS-enriched TEMRA cells. The RNA input was roughly 0.45 to 1 ug, and it was reverse transcribed with random hexamers. TCR beta CDR3 was amplified by immunoSEQ covering 54 Vbeta and 13 Jbeta. TCRdb used MiXCR to reprocess the immunoSEQ multiplex PCR reads, holding one entry per CDR3 protein. The sample has about 210,000 distinct CDR3 sequences; about 96% are singletons.

The receptor was isolated from a human donor with multiple sclerosis. Sequencing used CD4+ T cells from PBMCs. The V call is TRBV6-4, the J call TRBJ1-1; TRBD1 matches at 7 bases. CDR3 residues: CASSDGTAPEAFF. CDR3 sequence (DNA): TGTGCCAGCAGTGATGGGACAGCCCCTGAAGCTTTCTTT.